This T cell receptor (beta chain) emerged from a study of T cells in Graves' hyperthyroidism and ophthalmopathy. There were TCR beta CDR3 regions amplified from RNA transcripts. HTBI primers were the set used in a first-round RT-PCR of the TCR CDR3. TCRdb redid the calling of the multiplex PCR reads with MiXCR, one entry per CDR3 protein. The table has 550,000 to 600,000 distinct CDR3 sequences, under 60% seen once. In germline, CDR1 is SGHRS, CDR2 YFSETQ. This CDR3 contains 15 residues. The germline V and J ends were trimmed by 0 bases and 2 bases, with 10 bases remaining between them. The receptor was isolated from an adult woman with Graves' disease, either hyperthyroidism or ophthalmopathy (not recorded which). Material: peripheral blood or thyroid tissue (not recorded which). The chain combines TRBV5-1 with TRBJ2-3, with a possible D match to TRBD2 (5 bases). CDR3 DNA: TGCGCCAGCAGCTTGGAAGCGGCGTCCACAGATACGCAGTATTTT. Its protein product is CASSLEAASTDTQYF.